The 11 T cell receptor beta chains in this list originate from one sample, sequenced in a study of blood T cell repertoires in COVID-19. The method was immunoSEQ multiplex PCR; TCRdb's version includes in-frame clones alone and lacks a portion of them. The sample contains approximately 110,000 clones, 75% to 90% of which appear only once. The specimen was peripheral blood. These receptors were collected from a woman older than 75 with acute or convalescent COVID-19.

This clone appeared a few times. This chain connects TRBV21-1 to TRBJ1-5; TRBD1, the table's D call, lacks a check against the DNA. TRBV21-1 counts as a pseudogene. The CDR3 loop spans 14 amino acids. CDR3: CASSKGRGHQPQHF. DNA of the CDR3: TGTGCCAGCAGCAAAGGGAGGGGGCACCAGCCCCAGCATTTT.

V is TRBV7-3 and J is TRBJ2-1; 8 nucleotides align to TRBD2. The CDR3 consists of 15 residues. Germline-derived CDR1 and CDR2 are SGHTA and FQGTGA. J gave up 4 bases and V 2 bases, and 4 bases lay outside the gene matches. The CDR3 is CASSLSGGGYNEQFF. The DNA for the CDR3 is TGTGCCAGCAGCTTATCTGGCGGGGGGTACAATGAGCAGTTCTTC. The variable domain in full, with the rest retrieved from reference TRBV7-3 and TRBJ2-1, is GAGVSQTPSNKVTEKGKYVELRCDPISGHTALYWYRQSLGQGPEFLIYFQGTGAADDSGLPNDRFFAVRPEGSVSTLKIQRTERGDSAVYLCASSLSGGGYNEQFFGPGTRLTVL.

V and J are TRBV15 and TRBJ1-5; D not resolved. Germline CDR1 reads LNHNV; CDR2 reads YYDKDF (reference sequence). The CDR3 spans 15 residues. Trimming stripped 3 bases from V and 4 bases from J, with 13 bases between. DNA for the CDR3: TGTGCCACCAGCAGGGATACTATGACGAATCAGCCCCAGCATTTT. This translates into CATSRDTMTNQPQHF.

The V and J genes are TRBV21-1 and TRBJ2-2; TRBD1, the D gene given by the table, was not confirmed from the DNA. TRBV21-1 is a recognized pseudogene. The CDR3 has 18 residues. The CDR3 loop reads CASSGGTGGLPNTGELFF. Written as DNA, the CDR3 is TGTGCCAGCAGCGGAGGGACAGGGGGCTTACCAAACACCGGGGAGCTGTTTTTT.

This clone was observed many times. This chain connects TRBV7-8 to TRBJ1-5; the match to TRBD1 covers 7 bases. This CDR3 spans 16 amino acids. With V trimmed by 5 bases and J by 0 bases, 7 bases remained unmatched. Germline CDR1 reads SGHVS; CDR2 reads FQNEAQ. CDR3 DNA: TGTGCCAGCAGCGGGCAGGGGGTGTATAGCAATCAGCCCCAGCATTTT. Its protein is CASSGQGVYSNQPQHF.

The DNA of the CDR3 is TGCAGTGCTAGTGGTGGGACAGGGGGCGAAAAACTGTTTTTT. Translation gives CSASGGTGGEKLFF. The chain joins TRBV20-1 to TRBJ1-4, with TRBD1 identical over 12 bases. Germline V gene lookup returns CDR1 DFQATT and CDR2 SNEGSKA (reference sequence). CDR3 length equals 14 residues. V lost 3 bases and J lost 8; bases outside the gene matches: 4.

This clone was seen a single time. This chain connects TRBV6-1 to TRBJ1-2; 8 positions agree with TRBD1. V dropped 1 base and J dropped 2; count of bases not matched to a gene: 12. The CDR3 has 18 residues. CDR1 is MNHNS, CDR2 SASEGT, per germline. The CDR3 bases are TGTGCCAGCAGTGAAGTAGGGACAGGACCAAATCGAAACTATGGCTACACCTTC. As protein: CASSEVGTGPNRNYGYTF.

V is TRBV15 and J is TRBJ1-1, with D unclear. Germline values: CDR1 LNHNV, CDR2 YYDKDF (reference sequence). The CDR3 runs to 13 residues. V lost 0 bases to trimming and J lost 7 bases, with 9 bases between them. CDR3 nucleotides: TGTGCCACCAGCAGAGAGGGTCGGGGTGAAGCTTTCTTT. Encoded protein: CATSREGRGEAFF.

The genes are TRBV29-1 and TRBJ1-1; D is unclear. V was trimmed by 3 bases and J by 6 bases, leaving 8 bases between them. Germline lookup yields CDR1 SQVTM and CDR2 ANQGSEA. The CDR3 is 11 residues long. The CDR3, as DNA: TGCAGCGTTGATATGGGCGCTGAAGCTTTCTTT. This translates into CSVDMGAEAFF.

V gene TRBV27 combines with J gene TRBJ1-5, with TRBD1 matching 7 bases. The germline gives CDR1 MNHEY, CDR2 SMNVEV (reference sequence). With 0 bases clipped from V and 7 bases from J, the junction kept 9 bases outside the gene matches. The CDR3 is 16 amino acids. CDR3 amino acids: CASSLSGQARGQPQHF. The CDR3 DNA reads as TGTGCCAGCAGTTTATCCGGACAGGCCAGGGGGCAGCCCCAGCATTTT.

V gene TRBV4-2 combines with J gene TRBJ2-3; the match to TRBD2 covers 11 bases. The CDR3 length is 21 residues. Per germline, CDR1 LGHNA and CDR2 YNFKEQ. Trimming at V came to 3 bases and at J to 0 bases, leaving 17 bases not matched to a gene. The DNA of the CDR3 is TGTGCCAGCAGCCATACCGTACTAGCGGGGGAACCCACAAGAAGCACAGATACGCAGTATTTT. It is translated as CASSHTVLAGEPTRSTDTQYF.